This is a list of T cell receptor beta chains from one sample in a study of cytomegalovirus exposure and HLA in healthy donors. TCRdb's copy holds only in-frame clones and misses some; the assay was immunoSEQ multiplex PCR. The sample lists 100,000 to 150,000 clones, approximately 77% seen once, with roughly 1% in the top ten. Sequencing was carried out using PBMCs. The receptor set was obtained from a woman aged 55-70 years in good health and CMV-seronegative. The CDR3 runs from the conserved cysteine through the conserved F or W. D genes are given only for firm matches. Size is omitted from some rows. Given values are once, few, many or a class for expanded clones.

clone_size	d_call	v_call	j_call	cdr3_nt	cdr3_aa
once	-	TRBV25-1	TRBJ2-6	TGTGCCAGCAGTGAAGGTGGGAGGTCTGGGGCCAACGTCCTGACTTTC	CASSEGGRSGANVLTF
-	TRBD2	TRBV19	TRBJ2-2	TGTGCCACAAAGGGGGGGACTAGCGGGAGCACCGGGGAGCTGTTTTTT	CATKGGTSGSTGELFF
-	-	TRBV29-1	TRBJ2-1	TGCAGCGTTGAGGTACAGGGATACAATGAGCAGTTCTTC	CSVEVQGYNEQFF
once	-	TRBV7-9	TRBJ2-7	TGTTCCAGCAGCTTAGGGCGGGACGGCCACTACGAGCAGTACTTC	CSSSLGRDGHYEQYF
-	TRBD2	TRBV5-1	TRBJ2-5	TGCGCCAGCAGCCAGGGACTAGCGGGAGCCGCCGGGGAGACCCAGTACTTC	CASSQGLAGAAGETQYF
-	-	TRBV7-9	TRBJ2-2	TGTGCCAGCAGCTTAGCCGGGTCGCACACCGGGGAGCTGTTTTTT	CASSLAGSHTGELFF
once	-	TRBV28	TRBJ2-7	TGTGCCAGCAGCACAGGGGGGGACGAGCAGTACTTC	CASSTGGDEQYF
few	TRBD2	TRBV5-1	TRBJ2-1	TGCGCCAGCAGGTTAGGACTAGCGGGAGTCTACAATGAGCAGTTCTTC	CASRLGLAGVYNEQFF
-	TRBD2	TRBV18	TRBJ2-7	TGTGCCAGCTCCCTTACTAGCGGGGGAGCCTACGAGCAGTACTTC	CASSLTSGGAYEQYF
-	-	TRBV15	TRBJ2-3	TGTGCCACCAGATCCGGGACTTCTAGCACAGATACGCAGTATTTT	CATRSGTSSTDTQYF
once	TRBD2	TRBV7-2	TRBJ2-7	TGTGCCAGCAGCTTAGCCCTAGCGGGGGTTTACGAGCAGTACTTC	CASSLALAGVYEQYF
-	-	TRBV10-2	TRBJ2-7	TGCGCCAGCAGAGGAGGTTCAGTCTACGAGCAGTACTTC	CASRGGSVYEQYF
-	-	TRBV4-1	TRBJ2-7	TGCGCCAGCAGCCAAGGGGAGTACTACGAGCAGTACTTC	CASSQGEYYEQYF
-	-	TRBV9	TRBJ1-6	TGTGCCAGCAGCGTAGGGGAGAACAGATCAAATTCACCCCTCCACTTT	CASSVGENRSNSPLHF
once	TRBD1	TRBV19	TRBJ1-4	TGTGCCAGTGCCCCTACAGGGGAGGTCGGAAAACTGTTTTTT	CASAPTGEVGKLFF
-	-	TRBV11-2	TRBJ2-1	TGTGCCAGCAGCTTATCGAGCGGATCCTACAATGAGCAGTTCTTC	CASSLSSGSYNEQFF
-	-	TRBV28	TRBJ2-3	TGTGCCAGCAGTGGAACTAGAGAGGGCACAGATACGCAGTATTTT	CASSGTREGTDTQYF
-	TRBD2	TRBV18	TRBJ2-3	TGTGCCAGCTCACCGGGCCGGGAGGAGCTTAATACGCAGTATTTT	CASSPGREELNTQYF
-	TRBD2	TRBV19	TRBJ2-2	TGTGCCAGTAGTCTTCGGACTAGCGGGACCGGGGAGCTGTTTTTT	CASSLRTSGTGELFF
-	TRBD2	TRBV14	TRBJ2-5	TGTGCCAGCAGCCAAGCGGGACTAGCGGGATCTTTAGAGACCCAGTACTTC	CASSQAGLAGSLETQYF
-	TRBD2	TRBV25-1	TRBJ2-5	TGTGCCAGCAGTGATACGGGGGGGCCGGAGACCCAGTACTTC	CASSDTGGPETQYF
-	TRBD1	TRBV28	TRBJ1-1	TGTGCCAGCAGTTTGGACAGGCTCTCTGAAGCTTTCTTT	CASSLDRLSEAFF
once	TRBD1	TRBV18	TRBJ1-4	TGTGCCAGCTCAACCTTAAGGACAGGTGATGAAAAACTGTTTTTT	CASSTLRTGDEKLFF
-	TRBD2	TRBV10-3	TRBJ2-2	TGTGCCACCGAACTAGCGGGAGTCGGCGGGGAGCTGTTTTTT	CATELAGVGGELFF
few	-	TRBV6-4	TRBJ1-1	TGTGCCAGCAGTGACCCATCTAACTATAAAGAGGAAAACACTGAAGCTTTCTTT	CASSDPSNYKEENTEAFF
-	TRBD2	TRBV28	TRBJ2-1	TGTGCCAGCAGTTTACCCGGGACTAGCGGGAGGCCCAAGCAGTTCTTC	CASSLPGTSGRPKQFF
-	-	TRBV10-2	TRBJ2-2	TGCGCCAGCAGGGGGGGGCTTACGAACACCGGGGAGCTGTTTTTT	CASRGGLTNTGELFF
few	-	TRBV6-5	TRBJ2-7	TGTGCCAGCAGTTACTCGGGGGGGGCTCCTACCGAGCAGTACTTC	CASSYSGGAPTEQYF
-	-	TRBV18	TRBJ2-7	TGTGCCAGCTCCCCCCCGGACAGCGCCTACGAGCAGTACTTC	CASSPPDSAYEQYF
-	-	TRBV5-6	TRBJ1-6	TGTGCCAGCAGCTTGGTGGTCAGGGGCTCACCCCTCCACTTT	CASSLVVRGSPLHF
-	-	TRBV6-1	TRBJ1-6	TGTGCCAGCAGTGCACGGGAGAGTGGTACTTCACCCCTCCACTTT	CASSARESGTSPLHF
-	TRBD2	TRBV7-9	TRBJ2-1	TGTGCCAGCAGCTTAGCCATTAGCGGGAGGGTAGGAAATGAGCAGTTCTTC	CASSLAISGRVGNEQFF
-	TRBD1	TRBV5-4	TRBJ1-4	TGTGCCAGCAGCCCTGGCGGGACAGGGGGTGAAAAACTGTTTTTT	CASSPGGTGGEKLFF
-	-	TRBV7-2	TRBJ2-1	TGTGCCAGCAGTCTATCGTATGAGCAGTTCTTC	CASSLSYEQFF
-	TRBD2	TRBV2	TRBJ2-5	TGTGCCAGCAGTGAGTTTTCAGGACTAGCGGAGGGGCAGTACTTC	CASSEFSGLAEGQYF
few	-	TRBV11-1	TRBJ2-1	TGTGCCAGCAGCTTAGCGAAGAGCGGAGGGAGCTCCTACAATGAGCAGTTCTTC	CASSLAKSGGSSYNEQFF
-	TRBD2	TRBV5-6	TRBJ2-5	TGTGCCAGCAGCAGCTCCCTAGCGGGAGACCGGGAGACCCAGTACTTC	CASSSSLAGDRETQYF
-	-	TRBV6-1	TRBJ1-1	TGTGCCAGCAGTGAATTTGGGACACAGGCCATGAACACTGAAGCTTTCTTT	CASSEFGTQAMNTEAFF
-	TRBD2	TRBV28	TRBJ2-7	TGTGCCAGCAGTTCGTGGACTAGCGGTTCCTACGAGCAGTACTTC	CASSSWTSGSYEQYF
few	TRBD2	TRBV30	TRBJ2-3	TGTGCCTGGAGCCGGGGGCTAGCGGGAGGGCCGAGGACAGATACGCAGTATTTT	CAWSRGLAGGPRTDTQYF
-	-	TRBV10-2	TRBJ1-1	TGCGCCAGCAGTGAGGCGTTGGCTGAAGCTTTCTTT	CASSEALAEAFF
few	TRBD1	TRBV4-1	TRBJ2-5	TGCGCCAGCAGCCAAGGTGTAGGGGGCGAGACCCAGTACTTC	CASSQGVGGETQYF
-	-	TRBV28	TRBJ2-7	TGTGCCAGCAGTCCCCCTCCTACAGGGCCTGGCGAGCAGTACTTC	CASSPPPTGPGEQYF
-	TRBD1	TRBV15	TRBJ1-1	TGTGCCACCAGCACGTCCCGGGACAGGGGCACTGAAGCTTTCTTT	CATSTSRDRGTEAFF
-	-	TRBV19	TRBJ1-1	TGTGCCAGTAGTCCAAGAGGAGGGACCATCACTGAAGCTTTCTTT	CASSPRGGTITEAFF
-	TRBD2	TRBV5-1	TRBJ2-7	TGCGCCAGCAGCGGTCGAGCGGGGGGGTCGTACGAGCAGTACTTC	CASSGRAGGSYEQYF
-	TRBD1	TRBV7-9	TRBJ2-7	TGTGCCAGCAGCCCGGGACAGGAGGAAGGCGAGCAGTACTTC	CASSPGQEEGEQYF
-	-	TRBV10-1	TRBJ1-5	TGCGCCAGCAGACGTGGGGGGGGGTTCAATCAGCCCCAGCATTTT	CASRRGGGFNQPQHF
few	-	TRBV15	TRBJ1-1	TGTGCCACCAGCAGGCATCAGGGGAACACTGAAGCTTTCTTT	CATSRHQGNTEAFF